This T cell receptor beta chain was identified in a study of cytomegalovirus exposure and HLA in healthy donors. Study-wide results and limits: In a later analysis, TCR association rates varied by HLA locus: DRB1 most, HLA-C fewest. Information on immune exposure was restricted to one variable (CMV serostatus).

As concerns this clone: What it binds is not known.

The study ran its PCR with 60 Vbeta and 13 Jbeta primers. Using immunoSEQ multiplex PCR, the repertoire was profiled, and TCRdb retains in-frame clones only, with some absent. Among about 190,000 clones listed, almost 80% were seen once. The receptor comes from a woman aged 18-30 years in good health and CMV-seronegative. Sequencing was done on a sample of PBMCs.

The CDR3 coding sequence is TGTGCCAGCTCACCACAACAGGGAGACTCGGATACGCAGTATTTT. It is translated as CASSPQQGDSDTQYF. The genes are TRBV18 and TRBJ2-3; perhaps TRBD1 as D (6 bases). Deletions cut 1 base from V and 6 bases from J, with 14 bases between. Germline V CDR1 and CDR2: KGHSH, LQKENI. CDR3 size: 15 residues. The full variable domain, completed using reference TRBV18 and TRBJ2-3, is NAGVMQNPRHLVRRRGQEARLRCSPMKGHSHVYWYRQLPEEGLKFMVYLQKENIIDESGMPKERFSAEFPKEGPSILRIQQVVRGDSAAYFCASSPQQGDSDTQYFGPGTRLTVL.